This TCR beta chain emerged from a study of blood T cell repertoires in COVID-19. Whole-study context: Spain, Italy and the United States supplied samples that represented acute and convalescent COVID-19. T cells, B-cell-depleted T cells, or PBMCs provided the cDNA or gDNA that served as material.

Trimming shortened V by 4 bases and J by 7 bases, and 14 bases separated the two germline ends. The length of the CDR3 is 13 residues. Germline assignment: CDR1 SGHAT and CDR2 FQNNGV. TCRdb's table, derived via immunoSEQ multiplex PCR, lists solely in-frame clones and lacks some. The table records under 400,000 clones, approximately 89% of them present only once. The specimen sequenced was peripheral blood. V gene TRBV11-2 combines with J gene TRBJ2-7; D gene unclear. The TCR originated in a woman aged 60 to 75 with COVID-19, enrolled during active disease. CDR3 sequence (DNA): TGTGCCAGCAGCTCTGCCCTCCCCCGGGAGCAGTACTTC. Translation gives CASSSALPREQYF.